Here is one T cell receptor beta chain with its context. The target antigen is unknown. Time point described: newly diagnosed GD, antithyroid drugs for less than 3 months. Preparation of the TCR library used RNA extracted from PBMCs. This record comes from a study of regulatory T cells in long-lasting Graves disease. Whole-study results and caveats: Persistent disease preferred TRBV28, TRBJ1-2 and TRBJ2-5; new disease, TRBV20-1 and TRBJ2-1.

CDR1 and CDR2 (germline): SGHDN, FVKESK. The V end lost 5 bases, the J end lost 1 base, and 15 bases lay between the germline ends. This CDR3 has 16 residues. Construction of the TCR beta libraries employed iRepertoire HTBI primers in conjunction with Arm-PCR of CDR3 regions. MiXCR, run by TCRdb on the multiplex PCR reads, gives a single entry per CDR3 protein. Of roughly 420,000 distinct CDR3 sequences detected, less than 20% appear once; the ten largest clones hold about 10%. These data were also reused for a study on T cells in Graves' hyperthyroidism and ophthalmopathy.

The sequence came from a woman in her twenties or thirties with Graves disease. Here the sequenced sample was peripheral blood mononuclear cells (PBMCs), taken at new diagnosis, from a patient treated with antithyroid drugs. V gene TRBV14 combines with J gene TRBJ2-1; D is uncertain. The CDR3 nucleotides read TGTGCCAGCAGCGGCGGTCCCCGCGCTTCCTACAATGAGCAGTTCTTC. Translated: CASSGGPRASYNEQFF.